The 10 T cell receptor beta chains listed next were all sequenced from one sample in a study of cytomegalovirus exposure and HLA in healthy donors. The PCR made use of 60 Vbeta and 13 Jbeta primers. The table came from immunoSEQ multiplex PCR; TCRdb's copy has only in-frame clones and leaves some out. The table records approximately 200,000 clones, around four fifths of them present only once. The sequenced sample was PBMCs. Source of these receptors: a woman in her forties or fifties in good health and CMV-seropositive.

This clone was seen a handful of times. V usage is TRBV5-4 and J usage is TRBJ1-4, with a possible D match to TRBD1 (6 bases). In germline, CDR1 is SGHNT, CDR2 YYREEE (reference sequence). Deletions cut 4 bases from V and 2 bases from J, with 9 bases between. The length of the CDR3 is 14 residues. The CDR3 DNA follows: TGTGCCAGCAGCCTGCAGGGGACTAATGAAAAACTGTTTTTT. This sequence encodes CASSLQGTNEKLFF.

The chain is built from TRBV7-9 and TRBJ1-2, with a weak D call TRBD1 (5 bases). This CDR3 contains 14 residues. Germline V gene sequence: CDR1 SEHNR, CDR2 FQNEAQ (reference sequence). V lost 2 bases and J 3 bases, leaving 10 bases between the germline ends. Here the CDR3 reads CASSLNQGDYGYTF. CDR3 in DNA: TGTGCCAGCAGCTTAAATCAGGGTGACTATGGCTACACCTTC.

The chain uses TRBV2 and TRBJ1-5, with 10 bases identical to TRBD1. Trimming took 6 bases from V and 7 from J; bases not matched to a gene: 12. In germline, CDR1 is SNHLY, CDR2 FYNNEI. This CDR3 has 16 residues. The DNA for the CDR3 is TGTGCCAGCAGCCGGGACAGGGGAGGGTCAGAACAGCCCCAGCATTTT. It specifies CASSRDRGGSEQPQHF. Full variable domain (missing parts from reference TRBV2 and TRBJ1-5): EPEVTQTPSHQVTQMGQEVILRCVPISNHLYFYWYRQILGQKVEFLVSFYNNEISEKSEIFDDQFSVERPDGSNFTLKIRSTKLEDSAMYFCASSRDRGGSEQPQHFGDGTRLSIL.

The CDR3 DNA follows: TGTGCCAGCAGTTTAAGGTGGCTAGCGGGGGGGTACAATGAGCAGTTCTTC. This codes for CASSLRWLAGGYNEQFF. The chain couples TRBV27 to TRBJ2-1; 12 nucleotides agree with TRBD2. J was trimmed by 4 bases and V by 2 bases; bases with no gene match: 6. Germline V gene data show CDR1 as MNHEY and CDR2 as SMNVEV (reference sequence). The CDR3 covers 17 residues.

The chain recombines TRBV18 with TRBJ2-7; D is unresolved. The germline gives CDR1 KGHSH, CDR2 LQKENI. Between the trimmed V and J ends, which lost 6 bases and 0 bases, there was a span of 6 bases. The CDR3 is 12 residues long. CDR3 bases: TGTGCCAGCTCCTCCAGCTCCTACGAGCAGTACTTC. It specifies CASSSSSYEQYF. The whole variable domain, filled in from reference TRBV18 and TRBJ2-7, reads NAGVMQNPRHLVRRRGQEARLRCSPMKGHSHVYWYRQLPEEGLKFMVYLQKENIIDESGMPKERFSAEFPKEGPSILRIQQVVRGDSAAYFCASSSSSYEQYFGPGTRLTVT.

This clone was seen a handful of times. The CDR3 here is CASSYDRGSSDTQYF. CDR3 in DNA: TGTGCCAGCAGTTACGACAGGGGAAGTTCAGATACGCAGTATTTT. The gene calls are TRBV6-5 and TRBJ2-3; 8 nucleotides align to TRBD1. The CDR3 contains 15 residues. CDR1 is MNHEY, CDR2 SVGAGI, per germline. J lost 4 bases, V lost 2 bases, and 5 bases had no gene match.

This chain uses TRBV5-6 with TRBJ1-2, with D unclear. Deletions cut 1 base from V and 2 bases from J, with 12 bases between. Germline V lookup: CDR1 SGHDT, CDR2 YYEEEE. The CDR3 length is 15 residues. In DNA, the CDR3 is TGTGCCAGCAGCTTGCCGCGTGAGCGAAACTATGGCTACACCTTC. Residues: CASSLPRERNYGYTF.

This chain joins TRBV11-1 and TRBJ2-7; maybe TRBD1 (6 bases). This CDR3 comprises 13 residues. Deletions cut 5 bases from V and 3 bases from J, with 11 bases between. The germline V gene encodes CDR1 SGHAT and CDR2 FQDESV (reference sequence). CDR3 in DNA: TGTGCCAGCAGCGGGGACACCTTCTACGAGCAGTACTTC. Amino acids: CASSGDTFYEQYF.

The rearrangement uses TRBV18 and TRBJ1-5; D is undetermined. Trimming stripped 2 bases from V and 0 bases from J, with 8 bases between. Germline V gene lookup returns CDR1 KGHSH and CDR2 LQKENI. The length of the CDR3 is 15 residues. The CDR3 protein is CASSPGQNSNQPQHF. The CDR3 DNA is TGTGCCAGCTCACCAGGCCAGAATAGCAATCAGCCCCAGCATTTT.

The gene calls are TRBV11-2 and TRBJ2-3; D gene ambiguous. Germline loops: CDR1 SGHAT, CDR2 FQNNGV. The CDR3 runs 16 residues. V was cut by 4 bases and J by 4 bases, with 18 bases left in between. The CDR3 sequence: CASSSLTRRGADTQYF. The DNA for the CDR3 is TGTGCCAGCAGCTCCCTGACCCGCCGAGGAGCAGATACGCAGTATTTT.